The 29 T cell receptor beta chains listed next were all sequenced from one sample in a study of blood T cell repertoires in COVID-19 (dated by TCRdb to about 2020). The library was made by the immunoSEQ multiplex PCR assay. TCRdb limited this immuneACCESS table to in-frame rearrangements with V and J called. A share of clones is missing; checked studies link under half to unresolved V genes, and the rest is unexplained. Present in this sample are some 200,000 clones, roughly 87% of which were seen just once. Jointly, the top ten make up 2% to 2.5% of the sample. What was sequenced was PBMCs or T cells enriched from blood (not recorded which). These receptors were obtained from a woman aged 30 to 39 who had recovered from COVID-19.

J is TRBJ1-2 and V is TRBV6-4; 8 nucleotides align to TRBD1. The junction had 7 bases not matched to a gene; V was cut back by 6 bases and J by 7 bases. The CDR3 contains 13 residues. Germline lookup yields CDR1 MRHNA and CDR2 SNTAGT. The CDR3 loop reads CASRGQAISGYTF. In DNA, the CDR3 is TGTGCCAGCAGGGGACAGGCTATCAGTGGCTACACCTTC.

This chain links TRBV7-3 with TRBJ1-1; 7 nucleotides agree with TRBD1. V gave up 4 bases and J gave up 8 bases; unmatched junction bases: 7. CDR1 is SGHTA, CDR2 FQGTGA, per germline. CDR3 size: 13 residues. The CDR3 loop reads CASSSGTATEAFF. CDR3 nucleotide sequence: TGTGCCAGCAGCTCCGGGACAGCCACGGAAGCTTTCTTT.

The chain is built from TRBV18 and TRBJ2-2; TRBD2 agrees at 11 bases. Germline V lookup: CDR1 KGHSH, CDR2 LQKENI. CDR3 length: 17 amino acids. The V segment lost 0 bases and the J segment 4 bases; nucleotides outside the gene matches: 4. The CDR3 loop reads CASSPPTSGRITGELFF. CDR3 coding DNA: TGTGCCAGCTCACCACCCACTAGCGGGAGAATCACCGGGGAGCTGTTTTTT.

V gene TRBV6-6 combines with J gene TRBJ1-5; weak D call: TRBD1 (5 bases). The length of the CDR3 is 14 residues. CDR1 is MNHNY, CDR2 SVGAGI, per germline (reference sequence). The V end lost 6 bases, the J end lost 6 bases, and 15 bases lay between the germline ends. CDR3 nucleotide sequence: TGTGCCAGCAGGGTACTTGGGGGGGTTCAGCCCCAGCATTTT. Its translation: CASRVLGGVQPQHF.

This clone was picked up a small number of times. The CDR3 region has the DNA TGCAGCGTTGCTGGGCCCGTGGGAGGGCCCAATGAGCAGTTCTTC. This encodes CSVAGPVGGPNEQFF. The rearrangement joins TRBV29-1 to TRBJ2-1, with TRBD2 matching over 7 bases. CDR1 SQVTM and CDR2 ANQGSEA come from the germline V gene. This CDR3 has 15 amino acids. V shed 4 bases and J 6 bases; nucleotides not matched to a gene: 12.

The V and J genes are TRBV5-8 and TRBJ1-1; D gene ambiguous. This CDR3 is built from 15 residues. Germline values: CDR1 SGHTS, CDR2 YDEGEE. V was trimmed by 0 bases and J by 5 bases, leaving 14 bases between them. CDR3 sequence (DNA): TGTGCCAGCAGCTTGGAGTTGCTAACGGGAACTGAAGCTTTCTTT. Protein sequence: CASSLELLTGTEAFF.

Written as DNA, the CDR3 is TGCGCCAGCAGCTGGGGGGATTCCCCTGAAGCTTTCTTT. The encoded protein is CASSWGDSPEAFF. The gene calls are TRBV5-1 and TRBJ1-1; possible D gene TRBD1, 5 bases. Germline CDR1 reads SGHRS; CDR2 reads YFSETQ. Trimming pared 3 bases from V and 6 bases from J, leaving 12 bases between. This CDR3 has 13 residues. Based on the CDR3 plus reference TRBV5-1 and TRBJ1-1, the full variable domain is KAGVTQTPRYLIKTRGQQVTLSCSPISGHRSVSWYQQTPGQGLQFLFEYFSETQRNKGNFPGRFSGRQFSNSRSEMNVSTLELGDSALYLCASSWGDSPEAFFGQGTRLTVV.

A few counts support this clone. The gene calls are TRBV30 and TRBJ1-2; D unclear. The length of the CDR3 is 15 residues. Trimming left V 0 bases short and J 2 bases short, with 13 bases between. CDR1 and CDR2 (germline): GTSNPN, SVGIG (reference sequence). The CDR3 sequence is CAWSVPGLVNYGYTF. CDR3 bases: TGTGCCTGGAGTGTACCAGGTCTGGTGAACTATGGCTACACCTTC. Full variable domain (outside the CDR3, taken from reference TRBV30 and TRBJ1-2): SQTIHQWPATLVQPVGSPLSLECTVEGTSNPNLYWYRQAAGRGLQLLFYSVGIGQISSEVPQNLSASRPQDRQFILSSKKLLLSDSGFYLCAWSVPGLVNYGYTFGSGTRLTVV.

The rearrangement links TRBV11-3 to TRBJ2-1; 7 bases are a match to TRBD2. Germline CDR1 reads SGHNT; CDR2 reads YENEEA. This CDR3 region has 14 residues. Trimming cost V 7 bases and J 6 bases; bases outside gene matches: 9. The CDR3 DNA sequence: TGTGCCAGCATACAGAGGGAGGGCCGCAATGAGCAGTTCTTC. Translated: CASIQREGRNEQFF.

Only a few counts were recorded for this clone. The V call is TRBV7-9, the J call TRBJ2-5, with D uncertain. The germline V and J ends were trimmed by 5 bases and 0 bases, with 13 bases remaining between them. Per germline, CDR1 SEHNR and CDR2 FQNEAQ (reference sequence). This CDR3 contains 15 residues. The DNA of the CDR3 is TGTGCCAGCAGCCCGGCTGTCAGGTACCAAGAGACCCAGTACTTC. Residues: CASSPAVRYQETQYF.

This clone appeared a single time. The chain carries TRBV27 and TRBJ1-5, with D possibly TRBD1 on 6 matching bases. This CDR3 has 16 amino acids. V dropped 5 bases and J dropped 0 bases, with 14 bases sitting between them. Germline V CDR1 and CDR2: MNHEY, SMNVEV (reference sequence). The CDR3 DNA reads TGTGCCAGCAGTCCATGGACAGATCTTAGCAATCAGCCCCAGCATTTT. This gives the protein CASSPWTDLSNQPQHF.

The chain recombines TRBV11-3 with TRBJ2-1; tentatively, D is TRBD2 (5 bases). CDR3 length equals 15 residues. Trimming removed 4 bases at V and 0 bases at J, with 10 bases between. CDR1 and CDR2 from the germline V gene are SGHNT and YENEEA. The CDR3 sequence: CASSSDLVSYNEQFF. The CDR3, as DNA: TGTGCCAGCAGCTCGGACTTAGTCTCCTACAATGAGCAGTTCTTC.

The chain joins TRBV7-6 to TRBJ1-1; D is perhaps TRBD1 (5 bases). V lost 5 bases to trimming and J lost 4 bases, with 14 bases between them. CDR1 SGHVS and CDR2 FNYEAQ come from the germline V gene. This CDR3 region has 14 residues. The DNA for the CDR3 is TGTGCCAGCAGCCCTCAGGGTAGGAGCACTGAAGCTTTCTTT. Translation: CASSPQGRSTEAFF.

CDR3 sequence (DNA): TGTGCCAGCAGCCATCTACAGGGAAACTATGGCTACACCTTC. This encodes CASSHLQGNYGYTF. The V call is TRBV7-2, the J call TRBJ1-2; TRBD1 is a possible D gene (6 bases). CDR1 is SGHTA, CDR2 FQGNSA, per germline. The CDR3 has 14 residues. V shed 5 bases and J shed 2 bases, with 12 bases lying between them.

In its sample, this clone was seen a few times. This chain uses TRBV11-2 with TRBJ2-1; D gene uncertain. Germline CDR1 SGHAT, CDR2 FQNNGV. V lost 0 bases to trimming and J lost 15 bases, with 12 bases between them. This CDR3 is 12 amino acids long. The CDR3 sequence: CASSLDQSSRFF. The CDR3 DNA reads TGTGCCAGCAGCTTAGATCAAAGTTCCAGGTTCTTC.

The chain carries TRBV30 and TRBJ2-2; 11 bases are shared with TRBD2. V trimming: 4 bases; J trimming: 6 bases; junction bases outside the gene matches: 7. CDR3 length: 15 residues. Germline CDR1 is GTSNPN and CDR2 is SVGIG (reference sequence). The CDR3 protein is CAWMLAGGGSGELFF. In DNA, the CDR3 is TGTGCCTGGATGCTAGCGGGAGGCGGTTCCGGGGAGCTGTTTTTT. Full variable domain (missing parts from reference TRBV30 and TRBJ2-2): SQTIHQWPATLVQPVGSPLSLECTVEGTSNPNLYWYRQAAGRGLQLLFYSVGIGQISSEVPQNLSASRPQDRQFILSSKKLLLSDSGFYLCAWMLAGGGSGELFFGEGSRLTVL.

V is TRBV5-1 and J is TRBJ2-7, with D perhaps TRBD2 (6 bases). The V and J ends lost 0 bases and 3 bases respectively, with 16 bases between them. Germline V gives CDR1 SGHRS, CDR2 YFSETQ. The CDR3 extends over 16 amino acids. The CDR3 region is CASSLGLRDWDYEQYF. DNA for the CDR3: TGCGCCAGCAGCTTGGGACTCCGGGACTGGGACTACGAGCAGTACTTC.

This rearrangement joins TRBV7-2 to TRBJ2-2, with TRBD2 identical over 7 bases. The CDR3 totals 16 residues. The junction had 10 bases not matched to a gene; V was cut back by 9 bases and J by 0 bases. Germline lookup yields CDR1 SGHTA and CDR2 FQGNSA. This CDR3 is CASSRVSGANTGELFF. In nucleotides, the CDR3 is TGTGCCAGTTCCAGGGTGAGCGGGGCGAACACCGGGGAGCTGTTTTTT.

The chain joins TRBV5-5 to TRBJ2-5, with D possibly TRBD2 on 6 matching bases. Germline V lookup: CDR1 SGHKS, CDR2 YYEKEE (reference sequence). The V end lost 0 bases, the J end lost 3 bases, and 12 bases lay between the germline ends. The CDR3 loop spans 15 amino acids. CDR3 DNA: TGTGCCAGCAGCTTGGCCTTGGGCGGGAAAGAGACCCAGTACTTC. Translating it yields CASSLALGGKETQYF.

CDR3 nucleotide sequence: TGTGCCAGCAGACTGGACAGGAGCTCTGGAAACACCATATATTTT. This encodes CASRLDRSSGNTIYF. The gene calls are TRBV5-5 and TRBJ1-3, with TRBD1 matching over 7 bases. The ends lost 5 bases at V and 0 bases at J; junction bases unmatched: 5. The germline V gene encodes CDR1 SGHKS and CDR2 YYEKEE (reference sequence). CDR3 size: 15 residues.

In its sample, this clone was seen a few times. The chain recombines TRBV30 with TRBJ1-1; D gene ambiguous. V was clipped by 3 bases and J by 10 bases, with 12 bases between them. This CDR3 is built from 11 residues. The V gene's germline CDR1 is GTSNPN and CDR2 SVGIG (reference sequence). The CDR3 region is CAWSPGRVAFF. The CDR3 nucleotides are TGTGCCTGGAGCCCTGGCCGGGTAGCTTTCTTT.

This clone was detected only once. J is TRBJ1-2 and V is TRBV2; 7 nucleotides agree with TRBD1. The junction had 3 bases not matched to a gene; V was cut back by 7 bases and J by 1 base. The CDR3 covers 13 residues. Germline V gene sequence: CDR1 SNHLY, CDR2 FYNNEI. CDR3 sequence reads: CASTRQGNYGYTF. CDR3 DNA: TGTGCCAGCACTCGACAGGGTAACTATGGCTACACCTTC.

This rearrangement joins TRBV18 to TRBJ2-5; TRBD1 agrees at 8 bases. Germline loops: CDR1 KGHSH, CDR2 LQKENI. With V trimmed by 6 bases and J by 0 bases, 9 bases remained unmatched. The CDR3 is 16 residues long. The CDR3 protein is CASSLSRTGYQETQYF. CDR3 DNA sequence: TGTGCCAGCTCCCTAAGTCGGACAGGGTACCAAGAGACCCAGTACTTC.

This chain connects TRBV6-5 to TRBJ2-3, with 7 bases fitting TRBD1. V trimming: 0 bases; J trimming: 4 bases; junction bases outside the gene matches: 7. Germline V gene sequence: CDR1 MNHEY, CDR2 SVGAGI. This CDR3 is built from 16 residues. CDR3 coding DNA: TGTGCCAGCAGTTACTCGTTCGACAGGGCGGCAGATACGCAGTATTTT. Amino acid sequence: CASSYSFDRAADTQYF.

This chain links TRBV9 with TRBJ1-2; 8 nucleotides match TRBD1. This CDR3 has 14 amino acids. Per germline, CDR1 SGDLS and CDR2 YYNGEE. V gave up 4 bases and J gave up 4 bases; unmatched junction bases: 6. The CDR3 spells CASSSTGDGYGYTF. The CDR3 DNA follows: TGTGCCAGCAGCTCGACAGGGGATGGCTATGGCTACACCTTC.

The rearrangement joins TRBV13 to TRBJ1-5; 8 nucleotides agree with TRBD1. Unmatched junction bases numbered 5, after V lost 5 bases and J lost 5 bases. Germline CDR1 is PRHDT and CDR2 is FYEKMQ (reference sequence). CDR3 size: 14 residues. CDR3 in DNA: TGTGCCAGCAGCGCCAGGGGGCGGGATCAGCCCCAGCATTTT. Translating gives CASSARGRDQPQHF.

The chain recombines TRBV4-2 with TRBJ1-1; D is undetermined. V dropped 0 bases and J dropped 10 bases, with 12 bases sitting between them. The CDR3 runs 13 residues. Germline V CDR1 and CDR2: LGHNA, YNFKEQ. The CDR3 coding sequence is TGTGCCAGCAGCCAAGAGAGGGTGGACCTAGCTTTCTTT. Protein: CASSQERVDLAFF.

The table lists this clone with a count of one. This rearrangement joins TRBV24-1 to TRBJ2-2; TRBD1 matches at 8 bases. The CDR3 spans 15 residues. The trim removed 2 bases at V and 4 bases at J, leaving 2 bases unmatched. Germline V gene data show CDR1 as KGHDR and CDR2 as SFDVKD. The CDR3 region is CATSDSGQVTGELFF. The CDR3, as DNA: TGTGCCACCAGTGATTCGGGACAGGTCACCGGGGAGCTGTTTTTT.

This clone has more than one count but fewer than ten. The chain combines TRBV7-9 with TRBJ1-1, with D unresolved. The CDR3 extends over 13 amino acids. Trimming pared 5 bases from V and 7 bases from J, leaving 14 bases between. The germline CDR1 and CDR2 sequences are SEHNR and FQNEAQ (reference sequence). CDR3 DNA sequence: TGTGCCAGCAGCGTGGCAAAACTAAATGAAGCTTTCTTT. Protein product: CASSVAKLNEAFF.